This T cell receptor (beta chain) was sequenced in a study of blood T cell repertoires in COVID-19. The junction had 8 bases not matched to a gene; V was cut back by 6 bases and J by 0 bases. The germline V gene has CDR1 LNHDA and CDR2 SQIVND (reference sequence). The CDR3 covers 16 residues. Profiled with immunoSEQ multiplex PCR; TCRdb holds only in-frame clones, not every one. The sample has some 140,000 clones, around three quarters seen once. This sequence was found in a man aged 80 or over with acute or convalescent COVID-19. Source material: peripheral blood. The gene calls are TRBV19 and TRBJ2-1, with TRBD2 matching 7 bases. DNA of the CDR3: TGTGCCAGTAGGGGGGGGTTACTAACCTCCTACAATGAGCAGTTCTTC. Encoded protein: CASRGGLLTSYNEQFF.